This entry is about one T cell receptor (beta chain). Its target is not known. The germline V gene has CDR1 LNHNV and CDR2 YYDKDF (reference sequence). This CDR3 spans 14 amino acids. V gave up 0 bases and J gave up 5 bases, with 8 bases separating them. Each CDR3 protein is one row after TCRdb ran MiXCR on the 5' RACE reads. The sample holds roughly 350,000 distinct CDR3 sequences, about 12% seen once. This entry is derived from a study of identical twins. General study points: Less excess twin sharing appeared in beta out-of-frame sequences. The study drew conclusions from cross-sectional statistical analysis, not from following the same donors. Insertions were fewer in abundant cord blood beta clonotypes, whereas memory repertoires showed none of this pattern.

Everyone who donated was a healthy Caucasian. These sequences were also reported in another study, on yellow fever vaccine responses in identical twins.

This clonotype was sampled from a woman aged 18-30 years in good health. The sequenced sample consisted of CD8+ T cells sorted from blood. The chain combines TRBV15 with TRBJ2-1; D perhaps matches TRBD2 (6 bases). The CDR3 spells CATSREGLHNEQFF. In nucleotides, the CDR3 is TGTGCCACCAGCAGAGAGGGACTTCACAATGAGCAGTTCTTC.